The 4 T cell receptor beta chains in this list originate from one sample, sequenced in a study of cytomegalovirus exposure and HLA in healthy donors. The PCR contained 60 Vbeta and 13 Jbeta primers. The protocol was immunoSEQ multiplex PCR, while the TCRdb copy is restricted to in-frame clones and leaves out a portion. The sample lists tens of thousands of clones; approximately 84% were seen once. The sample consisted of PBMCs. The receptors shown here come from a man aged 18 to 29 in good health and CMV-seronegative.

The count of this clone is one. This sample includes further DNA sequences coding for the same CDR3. CDR3 sequence reads: CATSRDRGNTEAFF. The CDR3 nucleotides read TGTGCCACCAGCAGAGACAGGGGCAACACTGAAGCTTTCTTT. The V and J genes are TRBV15 and TRBJ1-1, with D possibly TRBD1 on 6 matching bases. V was clipped by 0 bases and J by 2 bases, with 7 bases between them. Germline CDR1 and CDR2: LNHNV and YYDKDF (reference sequence). The CDR3 runs to 14 residues.

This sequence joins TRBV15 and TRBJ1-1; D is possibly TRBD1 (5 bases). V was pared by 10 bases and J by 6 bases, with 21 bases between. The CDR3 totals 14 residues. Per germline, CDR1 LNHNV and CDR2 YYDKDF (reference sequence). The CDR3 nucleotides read TGTGCCATCGCGGAGGGGTTCTGGGGCGCTGAAGCTTTCTTT. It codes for CAIAEGFWGAEAFF.

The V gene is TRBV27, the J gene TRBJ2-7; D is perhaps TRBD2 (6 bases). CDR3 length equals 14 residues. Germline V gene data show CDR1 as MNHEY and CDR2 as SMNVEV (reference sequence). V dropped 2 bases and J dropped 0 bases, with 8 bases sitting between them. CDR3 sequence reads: CASSLRESSYEQYF. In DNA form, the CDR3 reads TGTGCCAGCAGTTTACGGGAGAGCTCCTACGAGCAGTACTTC.

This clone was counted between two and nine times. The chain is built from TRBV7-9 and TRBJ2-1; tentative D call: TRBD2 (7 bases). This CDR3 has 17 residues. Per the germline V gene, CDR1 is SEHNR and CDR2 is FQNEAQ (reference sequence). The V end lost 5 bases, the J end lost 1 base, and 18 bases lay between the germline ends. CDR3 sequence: CASSPQVRGLSYNEQFF. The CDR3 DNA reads TGTGCCAGCAGCCCGCAGGTGCGGGGGCTATCCTACAATGAGCAGTTCTTC.